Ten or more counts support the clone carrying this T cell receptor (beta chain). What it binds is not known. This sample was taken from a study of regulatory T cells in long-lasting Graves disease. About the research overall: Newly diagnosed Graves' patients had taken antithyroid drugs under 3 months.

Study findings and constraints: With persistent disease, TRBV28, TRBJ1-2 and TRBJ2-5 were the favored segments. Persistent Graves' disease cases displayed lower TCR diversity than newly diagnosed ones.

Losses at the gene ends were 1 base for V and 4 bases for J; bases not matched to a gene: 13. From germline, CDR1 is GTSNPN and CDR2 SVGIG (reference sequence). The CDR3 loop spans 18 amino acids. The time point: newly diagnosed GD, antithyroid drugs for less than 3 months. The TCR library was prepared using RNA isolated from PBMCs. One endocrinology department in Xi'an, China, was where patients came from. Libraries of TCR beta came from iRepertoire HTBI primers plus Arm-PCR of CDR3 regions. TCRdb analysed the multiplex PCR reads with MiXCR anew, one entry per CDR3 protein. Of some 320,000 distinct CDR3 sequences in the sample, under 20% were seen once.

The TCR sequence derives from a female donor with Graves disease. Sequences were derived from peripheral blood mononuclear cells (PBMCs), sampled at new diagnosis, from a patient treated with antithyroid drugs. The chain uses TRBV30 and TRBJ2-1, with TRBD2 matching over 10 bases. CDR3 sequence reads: CAWSERGGGLAAYNEQFF. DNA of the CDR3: TGTGCCTGGAGTGAAAGAGGTGGAGGACTAGCGGCTTACAATGAGCAGTTCTTC.